The 10 T cell receptor beta chains presented below share a single source sample, sequenced in a study of long-term antiretroviral therapy in people with HIV (dated by TCRdb to about 2022). Sequencing of the TRB variable region was done with the immunoSEQ hsTCRB v3.0 assay at survey level resolution. The table was pulled from immuneACCESS by TCRdb, which kept in-frame rearrangements only. Such tables lose some clones; where checked, under half of the loss comes from unresolved V genes, and the rest has no known cause. This sample is represented by about 23,000 clones; 81% of them were singletons. Approximately 7% of the sample comes from the top ten. Here the sequenced sample was unsorted PBMCs, taken 1.5 years after starting antiretroviral therapy. The receptors were sampled from a man aged 25-45 years with HIV.

This rearrangement joins TRBV4-2 to TRBJ2-3; TRBD2 is a possible D gene (5 bases). The CDR3 runs to 15 residues. CDR1 LGHNA and CDR2 YNFKEQ come from the germline V gene. Between the trimmed V and J ends, which lost 4 bases and 0 bases, there was a span of 11 bases. Here the CDR3 DNA reads TGTGCCAGCAGCCCCCTAGAGGGCAGCACAGATACGCAGTATTTT. It translates to CASSPLEGSTDTQYF.

This clone was detected once. CDR3: CSVARQGLYGYTF. The CDR3 DNA sequence: TGCAGCGTTGCCCGACAGGGCCTCTATGGCTACACCTTC. This sequence joins TRBV29-1 and TRBJ1-2, with TRBD1 identical over 7 bases. J gave up 4 bases and V 4 bases, and 6 bases lay outside the gene matches. CDR3 length: 13 amino acids. CDR1 and CDR2 from the germline V gene are SQVTM and ANQGSEA.

This clone showed up just once. CDR3 coding DNA: TGTGCCAGTTCTAAGGTGACCCCCGGGGAGCTGTTTTTT. Protein sequence: CASSKVTPGELFF. The genes are TRBV11-2 and TRBJ2-2; no definite D call. The V end lost 9 bases, the J end lost 6 bases, and 14 bases lay between the germline ends. There are 13 residues in the CDR3. Germline CDR1 reads SGHAT; CDR2 reads FQNNGV.

The chain carries TRBV4-3 and TRBJ1-5, with D possibly TRBD1 on 6 matching bases. The germline gives CDR1 LGHNA, CDR2 YSLEER. With 1 base removed from V and 2 bases from J, the gap between germline ends came to 9 bases. The CDR3 contains 15 residues. Here the CDR3 reads CASSQAYRGNQPQHF. The CDR3 nucleotides are TGCGCCAGCAGCCAAGCATACAGGGGCAATCAGCCCCAGCATTTT.

The chain joins TRBV10-3 to TRBJ2-4, with TRBD1 matching over 12 bases. The V and J ends lost 5 bases and 8 bases, in that order; junction bases with no gene match: 4. Germline CDR1 reads ENHRY; CDR2 reads SYGVKD. The CDR3 is 14 amino acids. In DNA, the CDR3 is TGTGCCATCAGTACCGGGACAGGGGGCGACATTCAGTACTTC. Translation: CAISTGTGGDIQYF.

This clone was picked up one time. The V and J genes are TRBV7-9 and TRBJ2-3; a weak D match, TRBD2 (5 bases). V shed 6 bases and J shed 5 bases, with 12 bases lying between them. Germline values: CDR1 SEHNR, CDR2 FQNEAQ (reference sequence). CDR3 length: 13 residues. CDR3 coding DNA: TGTGCCAGCAGTTTGGACTTGGGAGATACGCAGTATTTT. Its protein product is CASSLDLGDTQYF.

V gene TRBV5-8 combines with J gene TRBJ2-5; possible D gene TRBD1, 6 bases. Trimming removed 4 bases at V and 7 bases at J, with 20 bases between. The germline CDR1 and CDR2 sequences are SGHTS and YDEGEE. The CDR3 length is 15 residues. Here the CDR3 reads CASSPKPTGYGTQYF. The CDR3 DNA reads TGTGCCAGCAGCCCAAAACCAACAGGGTATGGGACCCAGTACTTC.

This chain joins TRBV6-1 and TRBJ2-7, with D perhaps matching TRBD1 or TRBD2 (5 bases each). The germline gives CDR1 MNHNS, CDR2 SASEGT. Trimming removed 2 bases from V and 4 bases from J, with 9 bases in between. This CDR3 spans 13 amino acids. CDR3: CASSELEGYEQYF. The CDR3 DNA reads as TGTGCCAGCAGTGAATTAGAGGGGTACGAGCAGTACTTC.

In its sample, this clone ranks as medium-sized. The J gene is TRBJ2-7, the V gene TRBV19; 10 bases map to TRBD1. Germline CDR1 and CDR2: LNHDA and SQIVND (reference sequence). V was clipped by 5 bases and J by 0 bases; unmatched bases: 10. CDR3 length equals 17 residues. In DNA form, the CDR3 reads TGTGCCAGTAGTCCTTTGGGGGGGACAGGGGACTCCTACGAGCAGTACTTC. It encodes CASSPLGGTGDSYEQYF.

The chain uses TRBV28 and TRBJ2-5, with 11 bases fitting TRBD1. The CDR3 sequence is 15 residues long. J lost 5 bases, V lost 1 base, and 3 bases had no gene match. Germline V gives CDR1 MDHEN, CDR2 SYDVKM. The DNA for the CDR3 is TGTGCCAGCAGTTTATTGGGACAGGGGGGGGAGACCCAGTACTTC. This translates into CASSLLGQGGETQYF.